This TCR beta chain was sequenced in a study of cytomegalovirus exposure and HLA in healthy donors. This clone was observed a single time. No antigen is known for it. PCR was performed using 60 Vbeta and 13 Jbeta primers. Authors' analysis steps: In a later analysis, 75 million to 95 million unique TCR beta chains included roughly 11 million shared by two or more donors. Generated by immunoSEQ multiplex PCR, the TCRdb table keeps only in-frame clones and is missing some. That table supplies the V and J calls and clone size; D and trimming were determined from the DNA. The data show tens of thousands of clones, roughly three quarters seen once. Study observations and caveats: Roughly uniform depth of sequencing across donors was assumed in presence/absence analyses. The dataset shows that most TCR sequences were rare, while some public TCRs occurred in many donors. V- and J-gene trimming in TCR beta was tied to a missense DCLRE1C variant by an analysis performed later.

CDR1 and CDR2 from the germline V gene are MGHDK and SYGVNS. V was clipped by 3 bases and J by 6 bases; unmatched bases: 10. CDR3 length equals 15 residues. The sequenced sample was PBMCs. The V call is TRBV25-1, the J call TRBJ1-1; 7 nucleotides line up with TRBD1. This TCR derives from a man aged 30 to 39 in good health and CMV-seronegative. The CDR3 reads CASSDPRQGIAEAFF. The CDR3 DNA sequence: TGTGCCAGCAGTGACCCCAGACAGGGTATCGCTGAAGCTTTCTTT. Drawing the rest from reference TRBV25-1 and TRBJ1-1, the complete variable domain is EADIYQTPRYLVIGTGKKITLECSQTMGHDKMYWYQQDPGMELHLIHYSYGVNSTEKGDLSSESTVSRIRTEHFPLTLESARPSHTSQYLCASSDPRQGIAEAFFGQGTRLTVV.